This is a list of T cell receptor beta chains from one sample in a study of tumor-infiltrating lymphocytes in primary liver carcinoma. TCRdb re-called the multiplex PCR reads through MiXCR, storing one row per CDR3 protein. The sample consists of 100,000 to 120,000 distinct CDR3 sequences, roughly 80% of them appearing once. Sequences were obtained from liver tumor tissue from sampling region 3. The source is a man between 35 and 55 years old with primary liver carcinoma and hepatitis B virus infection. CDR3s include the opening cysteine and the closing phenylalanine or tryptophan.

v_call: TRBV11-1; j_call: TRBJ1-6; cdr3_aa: CGSSWTLVSPLHF
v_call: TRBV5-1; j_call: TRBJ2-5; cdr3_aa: CASSSPGDQYF
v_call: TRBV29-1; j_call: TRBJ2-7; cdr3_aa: CIVKPGLGIHEQYF
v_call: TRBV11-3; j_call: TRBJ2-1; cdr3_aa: CTSSLGVSNNDQFF
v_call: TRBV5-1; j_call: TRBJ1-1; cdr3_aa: CASSSHGTRETEAFF
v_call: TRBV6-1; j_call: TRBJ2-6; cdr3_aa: CASSARDTISEANVLSF
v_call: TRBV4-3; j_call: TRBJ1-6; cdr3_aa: CASSQDLQGQGSSYNSLLHF
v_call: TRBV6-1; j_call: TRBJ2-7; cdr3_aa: CASRRGLCSYDQYF
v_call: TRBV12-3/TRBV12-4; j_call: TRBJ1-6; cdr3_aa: CLSSLVPGQGGSPLHF
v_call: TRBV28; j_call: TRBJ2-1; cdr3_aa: CAIRGGQASVNEQFF
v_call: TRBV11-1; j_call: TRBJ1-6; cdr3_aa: CDNSRTLVSSLHF
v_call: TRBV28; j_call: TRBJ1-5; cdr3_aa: CASKKRGFQPQHF
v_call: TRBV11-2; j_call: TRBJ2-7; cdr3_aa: CASSFGQLYKQYF
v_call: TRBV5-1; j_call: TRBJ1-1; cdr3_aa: CNSSELGVTNTKAFF
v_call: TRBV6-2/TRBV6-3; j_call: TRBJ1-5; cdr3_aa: CACSLDRRNQPQHF
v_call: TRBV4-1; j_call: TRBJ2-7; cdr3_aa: CASSRTSGSSYEEYF
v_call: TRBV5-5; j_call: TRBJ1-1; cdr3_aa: CVSSFQQGTLATEAFF
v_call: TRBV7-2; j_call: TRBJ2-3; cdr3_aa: CASTLWETFTDTQYF
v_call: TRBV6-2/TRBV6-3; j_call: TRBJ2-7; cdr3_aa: CASSIAGGHGEQHF
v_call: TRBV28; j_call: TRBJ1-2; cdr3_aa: CASNELQGRGNYGYTF
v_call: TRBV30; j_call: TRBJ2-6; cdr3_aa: CAILSGANVLTF
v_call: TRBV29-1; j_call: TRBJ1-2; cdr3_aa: CSVHGDGYTF
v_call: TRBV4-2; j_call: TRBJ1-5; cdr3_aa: CVSSEAAGVGNQPQHF
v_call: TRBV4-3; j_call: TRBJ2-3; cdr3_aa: CASSQVVLSDTQYF
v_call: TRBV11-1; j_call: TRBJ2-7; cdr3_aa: CAGSLTASGEYEQYF
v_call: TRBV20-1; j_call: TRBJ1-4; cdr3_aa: CSARTQGEKLFF
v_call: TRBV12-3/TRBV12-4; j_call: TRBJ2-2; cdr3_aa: CASSLDYTGEPFF
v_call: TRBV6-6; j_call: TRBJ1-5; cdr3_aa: CASSYSDSAQFSNQPQHF
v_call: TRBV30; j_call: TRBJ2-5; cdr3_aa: CALNTGGAETQHF
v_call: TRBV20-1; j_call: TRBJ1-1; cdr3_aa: CSVSGQPKAFF
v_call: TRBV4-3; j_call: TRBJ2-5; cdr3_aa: CASSQFITTSQETQHF
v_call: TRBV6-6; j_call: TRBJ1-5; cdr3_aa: CVNSYSGTQPQHF
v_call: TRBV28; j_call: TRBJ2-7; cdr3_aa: CASSLQWPVWQYF
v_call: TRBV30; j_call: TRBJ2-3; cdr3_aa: CAWSVLSGRHTDTPYF
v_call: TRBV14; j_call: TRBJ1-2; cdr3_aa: CANSQDLESGYIF
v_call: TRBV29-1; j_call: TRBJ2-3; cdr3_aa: CGLGGTDTQYF
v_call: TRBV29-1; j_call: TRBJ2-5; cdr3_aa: CSLRTSGRWAETQYF
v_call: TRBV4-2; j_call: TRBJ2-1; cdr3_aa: CASNHAEGQGNNVQFF
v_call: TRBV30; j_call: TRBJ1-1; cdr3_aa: CASRDQGRGANTEAFF
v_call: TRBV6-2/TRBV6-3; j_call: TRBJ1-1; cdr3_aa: CASRLIQGRGTEDSF
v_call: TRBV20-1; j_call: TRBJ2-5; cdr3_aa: CSARPGQDPGETQYF
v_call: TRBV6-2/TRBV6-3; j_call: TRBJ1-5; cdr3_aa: CASSPPAAGTSNQPPHF
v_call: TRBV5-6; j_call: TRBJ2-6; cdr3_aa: CASRLARTGKAGANVLTF
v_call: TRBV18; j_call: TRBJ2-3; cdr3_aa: CASSSTSGSTCTQYF
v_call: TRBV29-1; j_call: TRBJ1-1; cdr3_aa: CSVGSGWGMNTEVFF
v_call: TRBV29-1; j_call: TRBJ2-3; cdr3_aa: CCVPGIGASDTQYF
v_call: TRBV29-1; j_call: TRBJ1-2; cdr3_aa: CSVMNAGKRNYGYTF
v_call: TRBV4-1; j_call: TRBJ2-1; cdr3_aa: CTSTQDRGGRARVRNEEFF
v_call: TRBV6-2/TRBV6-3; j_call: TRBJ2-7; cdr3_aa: CVSSSGKDYEQYF
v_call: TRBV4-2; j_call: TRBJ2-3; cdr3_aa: CASSQVSIGSGMATDTQYF
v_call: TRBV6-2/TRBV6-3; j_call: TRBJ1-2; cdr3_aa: CTSSSGPMDYGYTF
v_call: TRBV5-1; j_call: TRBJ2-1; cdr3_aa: CVSSHLDGGQFF
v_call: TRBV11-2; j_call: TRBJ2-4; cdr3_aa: CACSLDRTALAKYIQYF
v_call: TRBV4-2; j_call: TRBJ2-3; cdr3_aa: CASSQETRPRSYTQYF
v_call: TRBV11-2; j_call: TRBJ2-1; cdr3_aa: CVSSPGTSSYNEQFF